The T cell receptor beta chain under discussion was sequenced for a study of blood T cell repertoires in COVID-19. The CDR3 spans 14 residues. CDR1 SGHAT and CDR2 FQNNGV come from the germline V gene. The ends were cut back, 3 bases at V and 10 bases at J, with 13 bases in the middle. Clones were read by immunoSEQ multiplex PCR, and TCRdb kept only the in-frame ones, dropping some. This table has fewer than 700,000 clones, less than 90% appearing once. This TCR was sampled from a woman aged 50 to 60 with COVID-19, enrolled during active disease. The sequenced material came from peripheral blood. V usage is TRBV11-2 and J usage is TRBJ1-6, with D possibly matching TRBD1 (5 bases). The CDR3 bases are TGTGCCAGCAGCTTGGGGGGGATGGGGTCACCCCTCCACTTT. As protein: CASSLGGMGSPLHF.